The 21 T cell receptor beta chains presented below share a single source sample, sequenced in a study of T cells in Graves' hyperthyroidism and ophthalmopathy. Using RNA transcripts as the source, TCR beta CDR3 regions were amplified. In the first-round RT-PCR of the TCR CDR3, the HTBI primer set was used. TCRdb re-called the multiplex PCR reads with MiXCR, one entry per CDR3 protein. This table holds 800,000 or so distinct CDR3 sequences, about two fifths found once. Sequencing was performed on blood. The receptor set was obtained from a young man with Graves' hyperthyroidism.

This chain uses TRBV2 with TRBJ2-7, with TRBD2 matching 9 bases. Looked up from germline, CDR1 is SNHLY and CDR2 is FYNNEI. Losses at the gene ends were 3 bases for V and 0 bases for J; bases not matched to a gene: 6. The CDR3 has 16 amino acids. CDR3 sequence: CASSDPSGGSSYEQYF. CDR3 in DNA: TGTGCCAGCAGTGACCCCAGCGGGGGGTCCTCCTACGAGCAGTACTTC.

This clonotype was detected once. V usage is TRBV7-8 and J usage is TRBJ2-7, with D maybe TRBD2 (6 bases). This CDR3 region has 15 residues. CDR1 is SGHVS and CDR2 is FQNEAQ in the germline V gene. V shed 3 bases and J shed 5 bases, with 17 bases lying between them. CDR3 loop: CASSFGGDAYDEQYF. DNA for the CDR3: TGTGCCAGCAGCTTTGGCGGGGACGCTTACGACGAGCAGTACTTC.

This clonotype turned up a few times. V gene TRBV19 combines with J gene TRBJ1-1, with 7 positions matching TRBD1. The J segment lost 0 bases and the V segment lost 7 bases, leaving 14 bases of the junction unmatched. The CDR3 totals 17 residues. CDR1 and CDR2 from the germline V gene are LNHDA and SQIVND (reference sequence). Written as DNA, the CDR3 is TGTGCCAGTACCCCAGAGGCAGGGGGAGACCTGAACACTGAAGCTTTCTTT. Protein sequence: CASTPEAGGDLNTEAFF.

The J gene is TRBJ2-7, the V gene TRBV10-3; 9 bases are a match to TRBD1. The CDR3 loop spans 17 amino acids. The J segment lost 7 bases and the V segment lost 0 bases, leaving 13 bases of the junction unmatched. From germline, CDR1 is ENHRY and CDR2 SYGVKD. The DNA of the CDR3 is TGTGCCATCAGTGAGTCGTCCGGGACAGGGAGGTACAATGAGCAGTACTTC. Protein product: CAISESSGTGRYNEQYF.

The gene calls are TRBV20-1 and TRBJ1-4, with 8 bases aligning to TRBD1. Per the germline V gene, CDR1 is DFQATT and CDR2 is SNEGSKA (reference sequence). Losses at the gene ends were 3 bases for V and 7 bases for J; bases not matched to a gene: 7. The CDR3 has 14 amino acids. DNA of the CDR3: TGCAGTGCTAGTCGGGACAGGCGGACTGAAAAACTGTTTTTT. It codes for CSASRDRRTEKLFF.

In DNA, the CDR3 is TGTGCCAGCTCGGGACAGAGGAGATCATCCCAAAGCTACGAGCAGTACTTC. Amino acid sequence: CASSGQRRSSQSYEQYF. This rearrangement joins TRBV24-1 to TRBJ2-7; 7 bases map to TRBD1. With V trimmed by 11 bases and J by 3 bases, 21 bases remained unmatched. Germline V lookup: CDR1 KGHDR, CDR2 SFDVKD. The CDR3 totals 17 residues.

This clonotype has only a few counts. The genes are TRBV19 and TRBJ1-5; a weak D match, TRBD1 (5 bases). This CDR3 spans 13 amino acids. Germline values: CDR1 LNHDA, CDR2 SQIVND (reference sequence). Deletions cut 8 bases from V and 4 bases from J, with 12 bases between. The CDR3 nucleotides are TGTGCCAGTCAGACAGTTAGGAATCAGCCCCAGCATTTT. It yields the protein CASQTVRNQPQHF.

This clonotype has at least ten counts. The chain recombines TRBV10-3 with TRBJ1-1; 7 nucleotides agree with TRBD1. The V segment lost 7 bases and the J segment 4 bases; nucleotides outside the gene matches: 3. The CDR3 extends over 12 amino acids. Germline-derived CDR1 and CDR2 are ENHRY and SYGVKD. The CDR3 reads CAIKTGSTEAFF. The CDR3 region has the DNA TGTGCCATCAAGACAGGGAGCACTGAAGCTTTCTTT.

This chain joins TRBV7-3 and TRBJ1-3; unclear D gene. V was shortened by 2 bases and J by 7 bases, with 9 bases between the two germline ends. CDR3 length: 13 residues. Germline V lookup: CDR1 SGHTA, CDR2 FQGTGA. CDR3 sequence: CASSLAETNTIYF. In nucleotides, the CDR3 is TGTGCCAGCAGCTTAGCGGAAACGAACACCATATATTTT.

With regard to this clonotype: The junction and the germline gene differ at one end; a read error may be behind it. The rearrangement uses TRBV12-3 or TRBV12-4 and TRBJ2-6; TRBD1 matches 9 bases. The CDR3 has 15 amino acids. In DNA, the CDR3 is TGTGTCAGCAGAAACAGGGGGCGTGCAGCCAACGTCCTGACTTTC. It translates to CVSRNRGRAANVLTF.

Points on this clonotype: This may stem from a read error, because a much larger clone lies one nucleotide away. V is TRBV7-2 and J is TRBJ2-2; 10 bases are a match to TRBD1. With V trimmed by 2 bases and J by 3 bases, 3 bases remained unmatched. The CDR3 extends over 16 amino acids. From germline, CDR1 is SGHTA and CDR2 FQGNSA. For the CDR3, the DNA is TGTGCCAGCAGCTTACTCGGGACAGGGGACACCGGGGAGCTGTTTTTT. Translated: CASSLLGTGDTGELFF.

The chain carries TRBV6-5 and TRBJ2-7; 8 bases fit TRBD1. The CDR3 covers 13 residues. The germline gives CDR1 MNHEY, CDR2 SVGAGI. J was trimmed by 3 bases and V by 6 bases; bases with no gene match: 4. The CDR3 bases are TGTGCCAGCAGCGGGGACAGGCTCTACGAGCAGTACTTC. Translated: CASSGDRLYEQYF.

This chain joins TRBV7-6 and TRBJ2-5, with D perhaps matching TRBD1 or TRBD2 (5 bases each). V dropped 5 bases and J dropped 3 bases, with 25 bases sitting between them. The CDR3 contains 18 residues. The germline V gene encodes CDR1 SGHVS and CDR2 FNYEAQ. The CDR3 is CASSDPLRVGTFEETQYF. CDR3 coding DNA: TGTGCCAGCAGCGATCCCTTGAGGGTAGGGACCTTCGAAGAGACCCAGTACTTC. Combining the CDR3 with reference TRBV7-6 and TRBJ2-5 gives the whole variable domain GAGVSQSPRYKVTKRGQDVALRCDPISGHVSLYWYRQALGQGPEFLTYFNYEAQQDKSGLPNDRFSAERPEGSISTLTIQRTEQRDSAMYRCASSDPLRVGTFEETQYFGPGTRLLVL.

The rearrangement joins TRBV20-1 to TRBJ1-2; the D is unclear. CDR3 length: 11 residues. Trimming took 3 bases from V and 6 from J, leaving 8 bases between them. Germline CDR1 is DFQATT and CDR2 is SNEGSKA (reference sequence). The CDR3, as DNA: TGCAGTGCTAGGGGAAGTGATGGCTACACCTTC. Translation: CSARGSDGYTF.

This clonotype came up a few times. This rearrangement joins TRBV29-1 to TRBJ1-1; no clear D. CDR3 size: 12 residues. V was cut by 4 bases and J by 0 bases, with 6 bases left in between. CDR1 and CDR2 (germline): SQVTM, ANQGSEA. The CDR3 here is CSVVGVNTEAFF. CDR3 DNA: TGCAGCGTTGTCGGCGTGAACACTGAAGCTTTCTTT.

There are a few counts of this clonotype. The gene calls are TRBV7-9 and TRBJ2-7; TRBD1 aligns across 9 bases. Trimming at V came to 5 bases and at J to 2 bases, leaving 7 bases not matched to a gene. The CDR3 spans 15 residues. CDR1 is SEHNR, CDR2 FQNEAQ, per germline (reference sequence). DNA for the CDR3: TGTGCCAGCAGCCTCTGGACAGGGGACCCCTACGAGCAGTACTTC. Protein product: CASSLWTGDPYEQYF.

This clonotype came up a few times. The chain is built from TRBV5-6 and TRBJ1-5, with 8 bases lining up with TRBD1. CDR1 is SGHDT, CDR2 YYEEEE, per germline. Trimming at V came to 10 bases and at J to 7 bases, leaving 13 bases not matched to a gene. There are 14 residues in the CDR3. The CDR3 DNA reads as TGTGCCTGGAGTGTCGGACAGGGTCACCAGCCCCAGCATTTT. Its translation is CAWSVGQGHQPQHF.

V usage is TRBV7-9 and J usage is TRBJ1-1; 8 bases line up with TRBD1. The CDR3 is 14 amino acids. With 5 bases clipped from V and 5 bases from J, the junction kept 7 bases outside the gene matches. Germline V gene data show CDR1 as SEHNR and CDR2 as FQNEAQ (reference sequence). CDR3 sequence reads: CASSNDRGQTEAFF. The CDR3 region has the DNA TGTGCCAGCAGCAACGACAGGGGCCAAACTGAAGCTTTCTTT.

This clonotype appeared many times. The chain combines TRBV29-1 with TRBJ1-3; D gene uncertain. Germline V gene lookup returns CDR1 SQVTM and CDR2 ANQGSEA. The CDR3 is made up of 10 amino acids. Trimming cost V 7 bases and J 4 bases, with 5 bases left between them. The DNA of the CDR3 is TGCAGCGCCTACGGAAACACCATATATTTT. Protein sequence: CSAYGNTIYF.

This clonotype was counted a few times. The chain uses TRBV7-9 and TRBJ1-6; TRBD1 might be the D (6 bases). The germline gives CDR1 SEHNR, CDR2 FQNEAQ (reference sequence). V gave up 5 bases and J gave up 0 bases, with 11 bases separating them. This CDR3 has 16 amino acids. CDR3 coding DNA: TGTGCCAGCAGCCCTGACAGGAGCTCCTATAATTCACCCCTCCACTTT. Translating it yields CASSPDRSSYNSPLHF.

The rearrangement links TRBV19 to TRBJ2-7, with D possibly called TRBD1 or TRBD2 (5 bases each). The CDR3 runs to 15 residues. V lost 9 bases and J lost 3, with 21 bases in between. The germline CDR1 and CDR2 sequences are LNHDA and SQIVND (reference sequence). As DNA, the CDR3 is TGTGCCAGCAGTCCCGGGACCCCTTGGGGCTACGAGCAGTACTTC. Amino acid sequence: CASSPGTPWGYEQYF.